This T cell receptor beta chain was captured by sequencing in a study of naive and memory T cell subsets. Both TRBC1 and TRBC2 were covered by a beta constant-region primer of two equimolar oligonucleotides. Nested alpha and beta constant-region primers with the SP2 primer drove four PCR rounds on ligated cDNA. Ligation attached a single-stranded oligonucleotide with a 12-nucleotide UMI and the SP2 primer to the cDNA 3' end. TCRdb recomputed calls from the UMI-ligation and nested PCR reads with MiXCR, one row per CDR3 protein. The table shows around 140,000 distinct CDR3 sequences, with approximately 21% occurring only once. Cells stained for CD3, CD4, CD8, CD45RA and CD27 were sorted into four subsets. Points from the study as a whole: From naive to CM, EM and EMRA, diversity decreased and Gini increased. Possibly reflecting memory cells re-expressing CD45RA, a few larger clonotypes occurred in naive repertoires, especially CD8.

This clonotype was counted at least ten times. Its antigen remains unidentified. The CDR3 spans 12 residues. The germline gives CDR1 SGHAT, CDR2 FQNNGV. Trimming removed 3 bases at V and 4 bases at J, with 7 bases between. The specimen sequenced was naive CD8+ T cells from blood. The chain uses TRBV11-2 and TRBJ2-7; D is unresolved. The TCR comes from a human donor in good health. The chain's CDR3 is CASSFIGYEQYF. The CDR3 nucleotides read TGTGCCAGCAGCTTTATCGGTTACGAGCAGTACTTC.